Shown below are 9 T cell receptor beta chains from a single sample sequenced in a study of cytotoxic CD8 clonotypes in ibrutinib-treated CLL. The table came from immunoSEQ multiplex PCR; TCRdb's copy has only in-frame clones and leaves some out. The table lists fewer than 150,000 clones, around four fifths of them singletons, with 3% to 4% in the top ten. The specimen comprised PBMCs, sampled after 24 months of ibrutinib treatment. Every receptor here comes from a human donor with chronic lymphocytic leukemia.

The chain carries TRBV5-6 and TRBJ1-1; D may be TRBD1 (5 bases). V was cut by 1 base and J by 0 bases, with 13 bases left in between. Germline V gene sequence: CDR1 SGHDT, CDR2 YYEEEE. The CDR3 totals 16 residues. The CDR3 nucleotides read TGTGCCAGCAGCTTGATCGGGGGGTACATGAACACTGAAGCTTTCTTT. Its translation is CASSLIGGYMNTEAFF.

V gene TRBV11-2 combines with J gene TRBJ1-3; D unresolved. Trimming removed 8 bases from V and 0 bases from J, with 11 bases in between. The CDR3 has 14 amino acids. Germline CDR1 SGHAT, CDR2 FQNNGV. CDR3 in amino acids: CASAGVISGNTIYF. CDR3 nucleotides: TGTGCCAGCGCCGGGGTAATCTCTGGAAACACCATATATTTT. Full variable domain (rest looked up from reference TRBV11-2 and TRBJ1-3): EAGVAQSPRYKIIEKRQSVAFWCNPISGHATLYWYQQILGQGPKLLIQFQNNGVVDDSQLPKDRFSAERLKGVDSTLKIQPAKLEDSAVYLCASAGVISGNTIYFGEGSWLTVV.

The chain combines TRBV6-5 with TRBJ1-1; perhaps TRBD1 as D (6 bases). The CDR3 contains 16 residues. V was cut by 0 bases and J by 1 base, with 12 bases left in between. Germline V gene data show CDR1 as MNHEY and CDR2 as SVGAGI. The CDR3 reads CASSYSKRTENTEAFF. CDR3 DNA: TGTGCCAGCAGTTACTCGAAGCGGACAGAGAACACTGAAGCTTTCTTT.

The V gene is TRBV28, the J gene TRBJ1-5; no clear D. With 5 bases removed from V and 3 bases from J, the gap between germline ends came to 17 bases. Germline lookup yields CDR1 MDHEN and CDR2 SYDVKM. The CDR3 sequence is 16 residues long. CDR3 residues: CASSLRTSGDNQPQHF. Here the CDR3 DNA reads TGTGCCAGCAGTCTAAGGACCAGTGGGGACAATCAGCCCCAGCATTTT.

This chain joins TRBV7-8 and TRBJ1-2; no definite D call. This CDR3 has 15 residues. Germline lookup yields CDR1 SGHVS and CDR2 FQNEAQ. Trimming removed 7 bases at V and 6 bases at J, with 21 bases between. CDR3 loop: CASTLWAAPHNGYTF. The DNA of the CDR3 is TGTGCCAGCACCCTTTGGGCAGCACCCCACAATGGCTACACCTTC.

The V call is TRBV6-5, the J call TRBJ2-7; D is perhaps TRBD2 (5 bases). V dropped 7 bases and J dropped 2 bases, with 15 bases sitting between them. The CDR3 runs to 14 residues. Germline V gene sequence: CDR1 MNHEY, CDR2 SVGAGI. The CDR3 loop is CASTSRGPPYEQYF. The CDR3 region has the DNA TGTGCCAGCACCTCCCGCGGGCCTCCCTACGAGCAGTACTTC.

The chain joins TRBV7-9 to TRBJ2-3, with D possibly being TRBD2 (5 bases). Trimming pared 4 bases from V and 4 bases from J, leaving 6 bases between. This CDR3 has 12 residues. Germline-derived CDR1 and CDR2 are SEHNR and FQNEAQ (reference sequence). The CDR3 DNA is TGTGCCAGCAGCTCCGGGGCAGATACGCAGTATTTT. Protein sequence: CASSSGADTQYF.

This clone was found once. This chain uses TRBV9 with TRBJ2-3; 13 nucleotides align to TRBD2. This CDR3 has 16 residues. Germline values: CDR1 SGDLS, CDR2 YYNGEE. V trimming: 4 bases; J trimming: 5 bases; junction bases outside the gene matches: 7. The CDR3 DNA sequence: TGTGCCAGCAGCCCCCGACTAGCGGGGGGCGTAGATACGCAGTATTTT. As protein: CASSPRLAGGVDTQYF.

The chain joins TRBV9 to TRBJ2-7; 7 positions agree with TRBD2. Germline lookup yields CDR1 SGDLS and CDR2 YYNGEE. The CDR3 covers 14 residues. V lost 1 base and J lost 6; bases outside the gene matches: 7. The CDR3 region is CASSVTSAVGEQYF. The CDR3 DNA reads TGTGCCAGCAGCGTAACTAGCGCGGTGGGCGAGCAGTACTTC.